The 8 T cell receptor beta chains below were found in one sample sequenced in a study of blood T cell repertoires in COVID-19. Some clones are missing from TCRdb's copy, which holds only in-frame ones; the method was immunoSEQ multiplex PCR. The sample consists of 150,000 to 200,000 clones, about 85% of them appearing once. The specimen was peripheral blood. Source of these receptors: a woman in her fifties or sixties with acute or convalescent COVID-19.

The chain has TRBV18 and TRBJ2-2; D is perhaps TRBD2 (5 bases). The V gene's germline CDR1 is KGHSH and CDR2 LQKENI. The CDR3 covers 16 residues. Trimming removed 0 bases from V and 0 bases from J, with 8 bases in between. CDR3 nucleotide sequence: TGTGCCAGCTCACCACCGAGGGCATCGAACACCGGGGAGCTGTTTTTT. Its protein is CASSPPRASNTGELFF.

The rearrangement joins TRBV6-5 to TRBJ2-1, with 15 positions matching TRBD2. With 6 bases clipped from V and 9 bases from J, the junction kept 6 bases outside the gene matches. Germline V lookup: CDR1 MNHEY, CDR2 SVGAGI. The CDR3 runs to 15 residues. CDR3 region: CASSWTSGRATEQFF. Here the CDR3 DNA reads TGTGCCAGCAGCTGGACTAGCGGGAGGGCCACTGAGCAGTTCTTC.

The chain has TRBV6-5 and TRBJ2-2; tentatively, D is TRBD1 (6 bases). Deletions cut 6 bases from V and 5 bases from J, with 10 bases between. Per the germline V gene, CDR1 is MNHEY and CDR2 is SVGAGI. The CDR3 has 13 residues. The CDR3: CASSRGGTGELFF. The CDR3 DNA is TGTGCCAGCAGCAGGGGCGGAACCGGGGAGCTGTTTTTT.

CDR3 amino acids: CSVTPGQGETQYF. The CDR3 DNA sequence: TGCAGCGTTACCCCGGGACAGGGAGAGACCCAGTACTTC. This chain joins TRBV29-1 and TRBJ2-5; 9 nucleotides align to TRBD1. This CDR3 is built from 13 residues. J gave up 4 bases and V 5 bases, and 5 bases lay outside the gene matches. Germline assignment: CDR1 SQVTM and CDR2 ANQGSEA.

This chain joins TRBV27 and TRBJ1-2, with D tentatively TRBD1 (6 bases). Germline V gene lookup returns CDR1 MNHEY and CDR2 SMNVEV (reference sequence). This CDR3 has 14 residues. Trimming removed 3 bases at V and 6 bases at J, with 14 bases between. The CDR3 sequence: CASSFGGRPDGYTF. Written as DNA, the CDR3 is TGTGCCAGCAGTTTTGGGGGCCGACCTGATGGCTACACCTTC.

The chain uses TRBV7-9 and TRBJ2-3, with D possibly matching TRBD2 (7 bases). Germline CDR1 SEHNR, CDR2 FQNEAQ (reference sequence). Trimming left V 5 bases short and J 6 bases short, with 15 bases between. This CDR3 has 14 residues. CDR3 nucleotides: TGTGCCAGCAGCAAACGGGGGGCGGGGGATACGCAGTATTTT. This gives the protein CASSKRGAGDTQYF.

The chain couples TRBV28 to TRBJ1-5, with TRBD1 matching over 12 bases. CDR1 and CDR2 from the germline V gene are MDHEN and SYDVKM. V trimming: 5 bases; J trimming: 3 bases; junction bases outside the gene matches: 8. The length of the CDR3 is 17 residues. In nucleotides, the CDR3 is TGTGCCAGCAGTGAGACCGGGACAGGGGGCACCAATCAGCCCCAGCATTTT. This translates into CASSETGTGGTNQPQHF.

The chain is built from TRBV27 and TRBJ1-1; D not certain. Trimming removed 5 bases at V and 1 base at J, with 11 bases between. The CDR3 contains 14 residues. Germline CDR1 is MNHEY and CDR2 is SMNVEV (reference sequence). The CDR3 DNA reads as TGTGCCAGCAGTCTTTCGAGATCGAACACTGAAGCTTTCTTT. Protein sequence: CASSLSRSNTEAFF.